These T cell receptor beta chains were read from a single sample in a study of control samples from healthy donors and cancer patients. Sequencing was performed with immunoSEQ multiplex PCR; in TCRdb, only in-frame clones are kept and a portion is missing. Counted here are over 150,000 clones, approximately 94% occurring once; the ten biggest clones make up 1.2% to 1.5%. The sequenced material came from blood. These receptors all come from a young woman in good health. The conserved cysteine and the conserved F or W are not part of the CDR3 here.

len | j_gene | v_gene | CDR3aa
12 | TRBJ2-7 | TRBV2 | ASSAGGPTGEQY
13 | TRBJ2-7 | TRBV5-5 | ASSPTGQGPYEQY
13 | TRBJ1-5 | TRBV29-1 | SVEDRQGFHQPQH
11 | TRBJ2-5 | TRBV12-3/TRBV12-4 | ASSPPLGPGQY
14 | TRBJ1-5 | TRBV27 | ASSYPGGASNQPQH
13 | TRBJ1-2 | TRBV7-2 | ASSLVSTGGYGYT
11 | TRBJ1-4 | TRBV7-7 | ASSQGIVEKLF
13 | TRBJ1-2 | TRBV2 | ASPIRPAGNYGYT
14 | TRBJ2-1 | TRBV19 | ASSIQSGFVDYEQF
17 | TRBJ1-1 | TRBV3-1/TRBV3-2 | ASSQDLGATGQRNTEAF
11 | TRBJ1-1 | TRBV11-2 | ASSLATNTEAF
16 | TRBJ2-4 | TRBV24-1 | ATSDPPSGQSAKNIQY
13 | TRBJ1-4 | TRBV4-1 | ASSQIGTGSEKLF
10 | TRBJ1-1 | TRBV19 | ATAERNTEAF
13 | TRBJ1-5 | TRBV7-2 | ASSLQGYSNQPQH